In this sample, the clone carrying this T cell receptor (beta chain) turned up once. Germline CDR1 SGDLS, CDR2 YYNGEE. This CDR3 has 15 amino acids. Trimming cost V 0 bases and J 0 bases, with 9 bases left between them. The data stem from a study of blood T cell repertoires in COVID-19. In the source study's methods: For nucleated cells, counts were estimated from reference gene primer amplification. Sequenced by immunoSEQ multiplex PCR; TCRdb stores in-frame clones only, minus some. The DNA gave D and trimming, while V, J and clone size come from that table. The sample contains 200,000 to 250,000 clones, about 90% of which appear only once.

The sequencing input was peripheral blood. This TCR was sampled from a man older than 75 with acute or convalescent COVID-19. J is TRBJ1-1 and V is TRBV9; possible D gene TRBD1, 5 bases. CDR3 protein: CASSVGWGMNTEAFF. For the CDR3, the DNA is TGTGCCAGCAGCGTAGGATGGGGCATGAACACTGAAGCTTTCTTT. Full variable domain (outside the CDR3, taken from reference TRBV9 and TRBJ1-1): DSGVTQTPKHLITATGQRVTLRCSPRSGDLSVYWYQQSLDQGLQFLIQYYNGEERAKGNILERFSAQQFPDLHSELNLSSLELGDSALYFCASSVGWGMNTEAFFGQGTRLTVV.